These 14 T cell receptor beta chains came from one sample sequenced in a study of T cell responses to AZD1222 COVID-19 vaccine. TCRdb's table, derived via immunoSEQ multiplex PCR, lists solely in-frame clones and lacks some. This sample has over 110,000 clones, with about 90% found just once. This sample comprised peripheral blood, obtained 28 days after the second AZD1222 dose. The receptors come from an adult who received the AZD1222 COVID-19 vaccine.

The chain is built from TRBV5-4 and TRBJ2-1, with 9 bases that match TRBD2. CDR1 is SGHNT, CDR2 YYREEE, per germline (reference sequence). With V trimmed by 4 bases and J by 2 bases, 7 bases remained unmatched. There are 16 residues in the CDR3. The CDR3 is CASSPWPSGTYNEQFF. DNA of the CDR3: TGTGCCAGCAGCCCATGGCCTAGCGGGACCTACAATGAGCAGTTCTTC.

J is TRBJ1-3 and V is TRBV5-6; D not resolved. The CDR3 consists of 15 residues. The V end lost 4 bases, the J end lost 0 bases, and 11 bases lay between the germline ends. Germline values: CDR1 SGHDT, CDR2 YYEEEE. The CDR3 loop reads CASSAVAGSGNTIYF. The CDR3 DNA reads TGTGCCAGCAGCGCTGTGGCGGGCTCTGGAAACACCATATATTTT.

The chain carries TRBV3-1 (or the pseudogene TRBV3-2) and TRBJ2-1; 7 bases match TRBD2. The CDR3 totals 17 residues. CDR1 LGHDT and CDR2 YNNKEL come from the germline V gene (reference sequence). V shed 1 base and J 7 bases; nucleotides not matched to a gene: 13. The CDR3 DNA is TGTGCCAGCAGCCAAGTGGCTAGCGGAGGACTCGGGAATGAGCAGTTCTTC. Protein product: CASSQVASGGLGNEQFF.

This clone was seen just once. V usage is TRBV28 and J usage is TRBJ1-4, with D unclear. From germline, CDR1 is MDHEN and CDR2 SYDVKM. V was cut by 5 bases and J by 5 bases, with 30 bases left in between. CDR3 length equals 20 residues. The CDR3 sequence is CASSAPIARFLEHKNEKLFF. CDR3 bases: TGTGCCAGCAGTGCGCCGATCGCCCGTTTCCTCGAGCACAAGAATGAAAAACTGTTTTTT. The variable domain in full, with the rest retrieved from reference TRBV28 and TRBJ1-4, is DVKVTQSSRYLVKRTGEKVFLECVQDMDHENMFWYRQDPGLGLRLIYFSYDVKMKEKGDIPEGYSVSREKKERFSLILESASTNQTSMYLCASSAPIARFLEHKNEKLFFGSGTQLSVL.

V and J are TRBV28 and TRBJ1-5; no reliable D call. Germline values: CDR1 MDHEN, CDR2 SYDVKM. The CDR3 spans 14 residues. Trimming left V 7 bases short and J 2 bases short, with 12 bases between. CDR3 residues: CASTLSQGNQPQHF. The CDR3 DNA reads TGTGCCAGCACTTTGAGTCAGGGCAATCAGCCCCAGCATTTT.

This sequence joins TRBV14 and TRBJ1-2, with D possibly matching TRBD1 (6 bases). The CDR3 length is 15 residues. Germline lookup yields CDR1 SGHDN and CDR2 FVKESK. V was pared by 5 bases and J by 2 bases, with 15 bases between. The CDR3 sequence: CASSTRTAENYGYTF. In nucleotides, the CDR3 is TGTGCCAGCAGCACCCGGACAGCCGAAAACTATGGCTACACCTTC.

This CDR3 reads CASSVQGNYGYTF. In DNA form, the CDR3 reads TGTGCCAGCAGCGTGCAGGGCAACTATGGCTACACCTTC. The chain recombines TRBV9 with TRBJ1-2; D possibly corresponds to TRBD1 (5 bases). In germline, CDR1 is SGDLS, CDR2 YYNGEE. The CDR3 runs 13 residues. Trimming pared 2 bases from V and 2 bases from J, leaving 7 bases between.

The rearrangement uses TRBV9 and TRBJ1-2; no firm D call. The V end was cut by 4 bases, the J end by 3 bases, with 19 bases between. CDR1 is SGDLS and CDR2 is YYNGEE in the germline V gene. CDR3 length: 16 residues. The CDR3 nucleotides read TGTGCCAGCAGCCCAACCACAGTAGTAAGGGACTATGGCTACACCTTC. Protein: CASSPTTVVRDYGYTF.

This chain links TRBV9 with TRBJ2-2; possibly TRBD1 for D (6 bases). Trimming took 4 bases from V and 5 from J, leaving 12 bases between them. The CDR3 sequence is 14 residues long. Germline V gene data show CDR1 as SGDLS and CDR2 as YYNGEE. CDR3 in DNA: TGTGCCAGCAGCCCCCCACAGGGAACCGGGGAGCTGTTTTTT. It translates to CASSPPQGTGELFF.

This clone was detected a few times. This sample includes further DNA sequences coding for the same CDR3. The CDR3 loop reads CASSDTGGNGYTF. In DNA form, the CDR3 reads TGTGCCAGCAGCGATACAGGGGGGAATGGCTACACCTTC. The V and J genes are TRBV5-6 and TRBJ1-2; 8 bases map to TRBD1. CDR1 and CDR2 from the germline V gene are SGHDT and YYEEEE. The V segment lost 4 bases and the J segment 6 bases; nucleotides outside the gene matches: 5. The CDR3 is 13 residues long.

This clone was recorded a few times. The chain links TRBV12-1 to TRBJ1-3. TRBV12-1 corresponds to a pseudogene. CDR3 length equals 17 residues. CDR3 coding DNA: TGTGCCAGCAGACTTACCCGGGCCCTGAAGTCTGGAAACACCATATATTTT. Its translation is CASRLTRALKSGNTIYF.

CDR3 amino acids: CASSRIRGSTGELFF. As DNA, the CDR3 is TGTGCCAGTAGTAGAATCAGGGGATCGACCGGGGAGCTGTTTTTT. The J gene is TRBJ2-2, the V gene TRBV19; possible D gene TRBD1, 6 bases. The V end was cut by 4 bases, the J end by 5 bases, with 14 bases between. The CDR3 consists of 15 residues. The germline V gene encodes CDR1 LNHDA and CDR2 SQIVND (reference sequence).

J is TRBJ1-2 and V is TRBV5-1, with TRBD1 matching 8 bases. The CDR3 is 19 amino acids. The trim removed 0 bases at V and 5 bases at J, leaving 18 bases unmatched. Germline assignment: CDR1 SGHRS and CDR2 YFSETQ. The CDR3 here is CASSLARGRINRDAYGYTF. In DNA form, the CDR3 reads TGCGCCAGCAGCTTGGCCAGGGGGCGGATAAACCGCGACGCTTATGGCTACACCTTC.

V usage is TRBV28 and J usage is TRBJ2-2, with a tentative D call TRBD1 (6 bases). There are 15 residues in the CDR3. V was shortened by 5 bases and J by 1 base, with 11 bases between the two germline ends. Germline V CDR1 and CDR2: MDHEN, SYDVKM. The CDR3 loop reads CASSSLGGNTGELFF. CDR3 sequence (DNA): TGTGCCAGCAGTAGTTTAGGGGGGAACACCGGGGAGCTGTTTTTT.